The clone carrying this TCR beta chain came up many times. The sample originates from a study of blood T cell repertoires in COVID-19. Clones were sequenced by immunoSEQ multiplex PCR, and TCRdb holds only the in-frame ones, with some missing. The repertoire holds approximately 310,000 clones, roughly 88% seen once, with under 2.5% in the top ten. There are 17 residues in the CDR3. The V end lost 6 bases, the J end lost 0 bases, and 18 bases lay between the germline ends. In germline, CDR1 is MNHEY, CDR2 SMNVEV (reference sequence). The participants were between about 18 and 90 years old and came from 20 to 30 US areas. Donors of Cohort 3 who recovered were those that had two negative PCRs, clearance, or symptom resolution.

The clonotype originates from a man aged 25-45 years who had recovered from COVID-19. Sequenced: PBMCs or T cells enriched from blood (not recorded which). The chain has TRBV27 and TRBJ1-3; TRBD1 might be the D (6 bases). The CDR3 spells CASRSPTGPSSGNTIYF. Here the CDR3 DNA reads TGTGCCAGCAGAAGCCCGACAGGACCCTCCTCTGGAAACACCATATATTTT.